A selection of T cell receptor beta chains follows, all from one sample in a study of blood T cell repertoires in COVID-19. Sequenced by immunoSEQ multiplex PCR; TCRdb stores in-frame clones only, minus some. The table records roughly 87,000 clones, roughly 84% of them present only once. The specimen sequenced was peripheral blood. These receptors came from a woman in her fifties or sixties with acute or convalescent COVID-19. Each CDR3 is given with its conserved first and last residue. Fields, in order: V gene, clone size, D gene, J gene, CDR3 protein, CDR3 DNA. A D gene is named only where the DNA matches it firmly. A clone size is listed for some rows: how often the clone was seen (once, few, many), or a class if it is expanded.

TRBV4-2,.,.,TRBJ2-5,CASSQDGNRQETQYF,TGTGCCAGCAGCCAAGACGGCAACAGGCAAGAGACCCAGTACTTC
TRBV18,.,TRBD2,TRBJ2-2,CASSPPRTSAGELFF,TGTGCCAGCTCACCACCGCGGACTAGCGCCGGGGAGCTGTTTTTT
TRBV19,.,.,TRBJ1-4,CASSSPPQGLTEKLFF,TGTGCCAGTAGTAGCCCCCCCCAGGGACTGACTGAAAAACTGTTTTTT
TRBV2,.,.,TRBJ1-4,CASSVSSGEKLFF,TGTGCCAGCAGTGTTTCTTCGGGGGAAAAACTGTTTTTT
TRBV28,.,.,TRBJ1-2,CATRLSGGSIDGYTF,TGTGCCACCCGCTTGAGTGGGGGGAGCATAGATGGCTACACCTTC
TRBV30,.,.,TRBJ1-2,CAWSVFRIPGANYGYTF,TGTGCCTGGAGTGTGTTCCGCATACCAGGTGCTAACTATGGCTACACCTTC
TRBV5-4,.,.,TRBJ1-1,CASNFGGDMNTEAFF,TGTGCCAGCAACTTCGGGGGGGATATGAACACTGAAGCTTTCTTT
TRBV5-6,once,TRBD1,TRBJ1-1,CASSFLGQGASEAFF,TGTGCCAGCAGCTTTTTGGGACAGGGAGCATCTGAAGCTTTCTTT
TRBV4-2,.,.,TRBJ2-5,CASSPGQLAGKTQYF,TGTGCCAGCAGCCCCGGACAGTTGGCAGGGAAGACCCAGTACTTC
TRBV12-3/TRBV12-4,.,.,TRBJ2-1,CASSLEAQKQFF,TGTGCCAGCAGTTTAGAGGCACAGAAGCAGTTCTTC
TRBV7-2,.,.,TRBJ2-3,CASSLWRGRDTQYF,TGTGCCAGCAGCTTATGGCGGGGACGGGATACGCAGTATTTT
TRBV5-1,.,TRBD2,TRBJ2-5,CASSLRLAGGPEETQYF,TGCGCCAGCAGCTTGAGACTAGCGGGGGGGCCGGAGGAGACCCAGTACTTC
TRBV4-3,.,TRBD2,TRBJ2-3,CASSPRASGGVDTQYF,TGCGCCAGCAGCCCCCGGGCTAGCGGGGGTGTGGATACGCAGTATTTT
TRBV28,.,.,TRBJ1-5,CASSLGSKPQHF,TGTGCCAGCAGTTTAGGGAGTAAGCCCCAGCATTTT
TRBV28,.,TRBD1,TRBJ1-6,CASRIQGSSSPLHF,TGTGCCAGCAGGATACAGGGGTCTTCTTCACCCCTCCACTTT
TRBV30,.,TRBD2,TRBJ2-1,CAWAGGAHNEQFF,TGTGCCTGGGCGGGGGGGGCTCACAATGAGCAGTTCTTC
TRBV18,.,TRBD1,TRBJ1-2,CASSPPGTGTFYGYTF,TGTGCCAGCTCACCTCCGGGGACAGGGACCTTCTATGGCTACACCTTC
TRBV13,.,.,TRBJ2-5,CASSLGTGEGWETQYF,TGTGCCAGCAGCTTAGGGACAGGGGAGGGATGGGAGACCCAGTACTTC